This section outlines one TCR beta chain sequence together with its context. The antigen is undetermined. These data come from a study of CXCR3-negative and CXCR3-positive naive CD8 T cells. Study context: The libraries yielded roughly 130 million TRB reads, about 1.5 +/- 0.3 million each. Study outcomes and limitations: CXCR3-negative and CXCR3-positive naive cells shared comparable TRBV-TRBJ usage, but memory cells did not. CXCR3-positive naive cells carried more hydrophobic TRB CDR3s than CXCR3-negative ones.

CDR1 and CDR2 (germline): SQVTM, ANQGSEA. The CDR3 has 14 residues. UMI-labeled TRB cDNA libraries were prepared by 5' RACE. TCRdb re-called the 5' RACE reads and shows each CDR3 protein once, DNA omitted. This listing includes 120,000 to 150,000 distinct CDR3 sequences. The chain employs TRBV29-1 and TRBJ2-1; there is no DNA to check the TCRdb D call of TRBD1. The source material was naive CXCR3+ CD8+ T cells from blood. Subset described: CD45RO-CCR7+CD27+CD95- naive CD8+ T cells expressing CXCR3 (TNR3+). The source is a human donor in good health. Some clones in this sample may be carry-over from other donors' samples. CDR3 protein: CRAEGGGGYNEQFF.